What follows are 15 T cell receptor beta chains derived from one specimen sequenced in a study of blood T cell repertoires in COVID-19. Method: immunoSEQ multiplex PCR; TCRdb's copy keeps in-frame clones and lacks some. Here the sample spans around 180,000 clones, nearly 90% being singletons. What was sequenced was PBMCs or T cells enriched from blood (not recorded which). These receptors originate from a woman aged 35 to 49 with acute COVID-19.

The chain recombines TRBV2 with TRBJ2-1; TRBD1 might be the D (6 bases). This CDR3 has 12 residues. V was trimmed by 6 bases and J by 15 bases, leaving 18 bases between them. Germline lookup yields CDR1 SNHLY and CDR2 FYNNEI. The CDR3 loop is CASRGDIPARFF. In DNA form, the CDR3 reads TGTGCCAGCAGGGGGGACATCCCGGCGCGGTTCTTC.

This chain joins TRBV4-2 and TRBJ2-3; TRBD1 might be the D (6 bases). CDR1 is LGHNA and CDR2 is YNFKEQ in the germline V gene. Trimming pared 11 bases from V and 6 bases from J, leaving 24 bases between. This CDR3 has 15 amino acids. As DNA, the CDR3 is TGTGCCCCTATCAAAGGCCCAGGGGCCCGGGATACGCAGTATTTT. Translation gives CAPIKGPGARDTQYF.

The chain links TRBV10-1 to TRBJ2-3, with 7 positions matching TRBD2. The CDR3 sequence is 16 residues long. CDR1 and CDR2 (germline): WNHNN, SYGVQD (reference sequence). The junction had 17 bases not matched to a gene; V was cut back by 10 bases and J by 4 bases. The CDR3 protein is CATADSLAVGADTQYF. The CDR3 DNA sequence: TGCGCCACCGCCGACAGTCTAGCGGTGGGGGCAGATACGCAGTATTTT.

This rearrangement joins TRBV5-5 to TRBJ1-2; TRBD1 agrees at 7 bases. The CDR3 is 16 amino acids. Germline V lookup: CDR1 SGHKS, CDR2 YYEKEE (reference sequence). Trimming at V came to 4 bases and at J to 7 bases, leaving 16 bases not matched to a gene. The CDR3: CASSPYQNDRAGGYTF. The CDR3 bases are TGTGCCAGCAGCCCCTATCAGAACGACAGGGCGGGTGGCTACACCTTC.

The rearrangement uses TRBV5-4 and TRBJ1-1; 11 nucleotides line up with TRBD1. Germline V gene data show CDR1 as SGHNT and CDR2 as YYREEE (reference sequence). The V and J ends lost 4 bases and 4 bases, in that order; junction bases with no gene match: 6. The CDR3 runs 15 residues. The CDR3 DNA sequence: TGTGCCAGCAGCCGGGACAGGGGGGGGTCCACTGAAGCTTTCTTT. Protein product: CASSRDRGGSTEAFF.

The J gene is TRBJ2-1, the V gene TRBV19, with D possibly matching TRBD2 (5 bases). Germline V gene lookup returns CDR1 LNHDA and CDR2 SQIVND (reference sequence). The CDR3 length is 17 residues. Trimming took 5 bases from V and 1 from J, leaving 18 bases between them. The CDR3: CASSPGMIDYSYNEQFF. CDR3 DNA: TGTGCCAGTAGTCCCGGCATGATCGACTATTCCTACAATGAGCAGTTCTTC.

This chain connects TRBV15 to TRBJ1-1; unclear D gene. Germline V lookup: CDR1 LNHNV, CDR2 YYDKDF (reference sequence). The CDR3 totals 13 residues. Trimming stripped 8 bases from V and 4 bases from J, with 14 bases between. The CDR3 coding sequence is TGTGCCACCCGCAAAGTGGGAGTCACTGAAGCTTTCTTT. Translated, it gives CATRKVGVTEAFF.

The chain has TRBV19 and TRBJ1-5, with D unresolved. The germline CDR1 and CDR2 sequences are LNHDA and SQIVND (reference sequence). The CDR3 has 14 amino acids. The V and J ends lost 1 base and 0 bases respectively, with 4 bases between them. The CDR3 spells CASSIARSNQPQHF. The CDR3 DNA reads TGTGCCAGTAGTATAGCCCGTAGCAATCAGCCCCAGCATTTT.

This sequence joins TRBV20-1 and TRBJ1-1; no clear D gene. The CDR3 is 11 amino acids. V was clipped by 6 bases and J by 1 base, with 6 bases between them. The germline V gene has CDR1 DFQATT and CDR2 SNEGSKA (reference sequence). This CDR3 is CSADRNTEAFF. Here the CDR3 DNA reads TGCAGTGCAGATAGGAACACTGAAGCTTTCTTT.

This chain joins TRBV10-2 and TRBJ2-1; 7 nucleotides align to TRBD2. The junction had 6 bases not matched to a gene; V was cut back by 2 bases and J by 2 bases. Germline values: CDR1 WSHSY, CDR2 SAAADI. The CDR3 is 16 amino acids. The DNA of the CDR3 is TGCGCCAGCAGTGAGAGGAGTAGCGGGCCCTACAATGAGCAGTTCTTC. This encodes CASSERSSGPYNEQFF.

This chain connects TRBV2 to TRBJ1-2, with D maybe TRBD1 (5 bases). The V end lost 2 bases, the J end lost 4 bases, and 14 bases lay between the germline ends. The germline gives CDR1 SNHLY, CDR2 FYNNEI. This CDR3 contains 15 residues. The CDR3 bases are TGTGCCAGCAGTGAATGGTCCCAGGACACCTATGGCTACACCTTC. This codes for CASSEWSQDTYGYTF.

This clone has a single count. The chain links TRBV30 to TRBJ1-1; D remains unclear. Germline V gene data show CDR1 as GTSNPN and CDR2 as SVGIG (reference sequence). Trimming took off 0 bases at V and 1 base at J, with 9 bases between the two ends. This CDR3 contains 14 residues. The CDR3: CAWSVGRKNTEAFF. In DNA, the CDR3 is TGTGCCTGGAGTGTTGGCAGGAAGAACACTGAAGCTTTCTTT. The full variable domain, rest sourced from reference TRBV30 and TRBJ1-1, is SQTIHQWPATLVQPVGSPLSLECTVEGTSNPNLYWYRQAAGRGLQLLFYSVGIGQISSEVPQNLSASRPQDRQFILSSKKLLLSDSGFYLCAWSVGRKNTEAFFGQGTRLTVV.

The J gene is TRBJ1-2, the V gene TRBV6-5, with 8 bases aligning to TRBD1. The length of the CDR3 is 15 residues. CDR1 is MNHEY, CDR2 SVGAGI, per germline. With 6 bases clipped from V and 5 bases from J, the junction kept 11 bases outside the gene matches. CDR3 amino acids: CASSPDRAKGYGYTF. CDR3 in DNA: TGTGCCAGCAGCCCGGACAGGGCGAAGGGTTATGGCTACACCTTC.

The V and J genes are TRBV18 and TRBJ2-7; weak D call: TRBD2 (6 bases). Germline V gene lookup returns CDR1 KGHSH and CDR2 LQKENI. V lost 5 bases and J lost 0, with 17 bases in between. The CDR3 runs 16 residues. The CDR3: CASSILPGLRSYEQYF. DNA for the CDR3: TGTGCCAGCTCAATACTCCCGGGACTCCGCTCCTACGAGCAGTACTTC.

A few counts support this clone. The CDR3 DNA follows: TGTGCCTGGAAGAGTCCCGGGACAGGGCACATATATTTT. This codes for CAWKSPGTGHIYF. V gene TRBV30 combines with J gene TRBJ1-3, with 9 bases fitting TRBD1. This CDR3 contains 13 residues. Germline lookup yields CDR1 GTSNPN and CDR2 SVGIG (reference sequence). J lost 12 bases, V lost 4 bases, and 10 bases had no gene match.